These T cell receptor beta chains were read from a single sample in a study of T cell responses to AZD1222 COVID-19 vaccine. Generated by immunoSEQ multiplex PCR, the TCRdb table keeps only in-frame clones and is missing some. The top ten hold about 4.4% of the sample, which has about 140,000 clones, approximately 91% seen once. The material was peripheral blood, obtained on day 0 of AZD1222 vaccination. The receptors were gathered from an adult in good health. Both conserved end residues are part of each CDR3. Each record gives: D gene, CDR3 length, clone size, J gene, V gene, CDR3 DNA, CDR3 protein. D genes are given only for firm matches. Some rows mark clone size as missing; the rest say once, few, many or name a class of expanded clone.

- 14 - TRBJ2-5 TRBV5-1 TGCGCCAGCAGCCAGGGAGTCGAAGGGGAGACCCAGTACTTC CASSQGVEGETQYF
- 13 - TRBJ2-3 TRBV30 TGTGCCTGGTGCAGGCAGGTCACAGATACGCAGTATTTT CAWCRQVTDTQYF
TRBD1 17 once TRBJ1-2 TRBV28 TGTGCCAGCAGCACACCCGCCGGGGGACAGGGGGCGCGGGGCTACACCTTC CASSTPAGGQGARGYTF
- 13 once TRBJ2-1 TRBV25-1 TGTGCCAGCAAGGGTCCTCTCGGCAATGAGCAGTTCTTC CASKGPLGNEQFF
TRBD1 15 - TRBJ1-5 TRBV7-2 TGTGCCAGCAGCTTAAGGGGACAGGTCAATCAGCCCCAGCATTTT CASSLRGQVNQPQHF
- 14 - TRBJ2-1 TRBV7-9 TGTGCCAGCAGCTTATTCCAGCGTCAAAATGAGCAGTTCTTC CASSLFQRQNEQFF
- 15 - TRBJ1-5 TRBV11-2 TGTGCCAGCAGCCTAAAGGGCGGTAGCAATCAGCCCCAGCATTTT CASSLKGGSNQPQHF
TRBD1 15 few TRBJ1-1 TRBV27 TGTGCCAGCAGGCGGGACAGGGCCTTGAACACTGAAGCTTTCTTT CASRRDRALNTEAFF
- 14 - TRBJ1-4 TRBV4-1 TGCGCCAGCAGACCGACAGTAACAACTGAAAAACTGTTTTTT CASRPTVTTEKLFF
- 13 few TRBJ2-5 TRBV12-3/TRBV12-4 TGTGCCAGCAGTCCGCTAGCGCAAGAGACCCAGTACTTC CASSPLAQETQYF
TRBD1 15 few TRBJ1-2 TRBV4-1 TGCGCCAGCAGCCAAGACAGGGGGCGCGGCTATGGCTACACCTTC CASSQDRGRGYGYTF
- 15 few TRBJ2-7 TRBV18 TGTGCCAGCTCACCCTACGGGACGGACGTTTACGAGCAGTACTTC CASSPYGTDVYEQYF
TRBD1 14 - TRBJ1-1 TRBV25-1 TGTGCCAGCAGCCTCGGACAGGGGTACACTGAAGCTTTCTTT CASSLGQGYTEAFF
TRBD2 17 - TRBJ2-1 TRBV7-9 TGTGCCAGCAGCTTCGAGCTTCTGGCGGGGGTTTACAATGAGCAGTTCTTC CASSFELLAGVYNEQFF
- 13 - TRBJ1-1 TRBV6-5 TGTGCCAGCAGTTCAAGGGTCGGGACTGAAGCTTTCTTT CASSSRVGTEAFF
- 14 - TRBJ1-2 TRBV5-1 TGCGCCAGCAGCTCCTCCGGGACAACGCATGGCTACACCTTC CASSSSGTTHGYTF
TRBD2 14 - TRBJ2-1 TRBV6-5 TGTGCCAGCATGGGGGGGACTCTTTACAATGAGCAGTTCTTC CASMGGTLYNEQFF
- 14 once TRBJ1-4 TRBV19 TGTGCCAGTAGTATCCCGGCAGGGGCTGAAAAACTGTTTTTT CASSIPAGAEKLFF
TRBD1 15 - TRBJ2-7 TRBV6-2/TRBV6-3 TGTGCCAGCAGTTTCCGAGGGGGACAGACAACCGAGCAGTACTTC CASSFRGGQTTEQYF
- 14 - TRBJ2-5 TRBV6-5 TGTGCCAGCAGCCGAACTAGCTTATCCGAGACCCAGTACTTC CASSRTSLSETQYF
TRBD2 17 - TRBJ2-6 TRBV4-1 TGCGCCAGCAGCCCGGGACTAGCGGCGACTGGGGCCAACGTCCTGACTTTC CASSPGLAATGANVLTF
- 14 - TRBJ1-2 TRBV14 TGTGCCAACAGCCAAGACGGGACTGGCGGAGGCTACACCTTC CANSQDGTGGGYTF
- 14 - TRBJ1-1 TRBV7-9 TGTGCCAGCAGCCTACGAACGGTAGACACTGAAGCTTTCTTT CASSLRTVDTEAFF
- 11 - TRBJ1-5 TRBV12-3/TRBV12-4 TGTGCCAGCAGTTCCAATCAGCCCCAGCATTTT CASSSNQPQHF
- 13 - TRBJ2-3 TRBV7-2 TGTGCCAGCAAGCCTGCTAGCACAGATACGCAGTATTTT CASKPASTDTQYF
TRBD1 16 - TRBJ2-3 TRBV13 TGTGCCAGCAGCTCTCGGGACAGGGAAAGGGCAGATACGCAGTATTTT CASSSRDRERADTQYF
- 16 - TRBJ2-1 TRBV5-1 TGCGCCAGCAGCTTCAAGGGGGGAATATCCTACAATGAGCAGTTCTTC CASSFKGGISYNEQFF
- 14 - TRBJ1-5 TRBV19 TGTGCCAGTAGTGCCCGAGCCCCTTATCAGCCCCAGCATTTT CASSARAPYQPQHF
- 15 - TRBJ1-3 TRBV3-1/TRBV3-2 TGTGCCAGCAGCAATCTAGGGGGATTCGGAAACACCATATATTTT CASSNLGGFGNTIYF
TRBD2 16 once TRBJ2-2 TRBV7-9 TGTGCCAGCAGATATGGACTAGCGGGATACACCGGGGAGCTGTTTTTT CASRYGLAGYTGELFF
TRBD1 15 - TRBJ1-1 TRBV7-6 TGTGCCAGCAGCGTACGAACAGGGGGCGGCACTGAAGCTTTCTTT CASSVRTGGGTEAFF
- 13 - TRBJ1-1 TRBV18 TGTGCCAGCTCTCGGGGCGAGTCCACTGAAGCTTTCTTT CASSRGESTEAFF
TRBD2 17 - TRBJ2-5 TRBV6-1 TGTGCCAGCAGTGAGGCCGGGGGGGGCGCTGGCCGCGAGACCCAGTACTTC CASSEAGGGAGRETQYF
- 14 - TRBJ1-6 TRBV2 TGTGCCAGCAGTGAACTGGGGAGAAATTCACCCCTCCACTTT CASSELGRNSPLHF
- 16 - TRBJ1-1 TRBV13 TGTGCCAGCAGCACCAGCCTACAACAGGGATGGACTGAAGCTTTCTTT CASSTSLQQGWTEAFF